The entry below describes one TCR beta chain. This clonotype has a handful of counts. It has no known antigen specificity. Nothing much larger sits one base from this clone, and base qualities are not available. This specimen comes from a study of blood T cells in healthy people across ages (dated by TCRdb to the mid-2010s). For context, the study as a whole: Template switching captured roughly one uniquely barcoded TCR beta cDNA molecule per two T cells in model experiments. Two additional independent replicas of 1 million unique cDNA reads from the same blood draw were analyzed for two donors (one aged 18 to 30 and one aged 80 or older). The donors were divided into four age groups: young (average approximately 17 years), middle-aged (about 40), aged (approximately 62) and long-lived (around 87). Age-related changes in TCR beta repertoire diversity were measured in the study by deep sequencing normalized with unique cDNA molecular identifiers. To avoid experimental bias, donors of different ages were spread randomly across the sequencing lanes. The paper's findings and limits, for the study overall: Total diversity estimates from one million sequenced T cells were considered lower bounds and underestimates. The CMV infection status of donors was not known, potentially confounding age-related changes in expanded clonotypes. There was a strong correlation between observed TCR beta diversity and the percentage of naive T cells measured by flow cytometry. Compared with the aged group, the long-lived group had more naive CD4+ T cells, fewer expanded clones and increased TCR diversity, a pattern suggesting age selection. As age increased, observed TCR beta diversity per million T cells dropped in a roughly linear way, and a significant reduction was already evident by age 40. Because profiling used bulk unsorted PBMCs, naive and antigen-experienced compartments could not be compared conclusively.

The library was made by 5' RACE. The reads were generated on an Illumina HiSeq 2500. A second about 7 to 11 cycle PCR used a sample-barcoded 5' primer and a J-beta primer mix. A unique molecular identifier was introduced onto each TCR beta cDNA molecule by a template-switch 5' adaptor carrying 12 random nucleotides. Each sample yielded at least 2.5 million CDR3-containing paired-end reads. First-strand cDNA synthesis was performed from all RNA using the Mint cDNA synthesis kit, with priming by a TRBC-specific oligonucleotide. All cDNA was treated with uracil-DNA glycosylase and then went through a first 18-cycle PCR with the universal primers M1SS and BC2_uni_R. In the original analysis: Normalization of each sample was performed by random selection of 1 million high-quality reads, each carrying a distinct molecular identifier. Instead of being binned into consensus sequences, reads with shared molecular identifiers were discarded. MiTCR, run with a Q25 quality threshold and the strictest error-elimination algorithm, handled CDR3 identification, clonotype clustering and error correction. A nonparametric unseen species model with Euler transformation was used to estimate a lower bound on total TCR beta diversity. TCRdb reran the public reads through fastp at Q25 and MiXCR, keeping productive beta chains. Merged by CDR3 protein, the rows form single entries marked with the most common genes and DNA. None of the V and J calls come from the authors' own analysis; TCRdb made them. This sample is represented by about 1,500,000 distinct CDR3 sequences; 25% to 30% of them were singletons. The top ten clones comprise 7.7% of the sample.

Systemically healthy Caucasian individuals from Russia, 35 to 50 in total and aged about 6 to 100 years, were included as donors. Ten milliliters of peripheral blood were drawn from each donor into EDTA-treated Vacutainer tubes. Ficoll-Paque density-gradient centrifugation was used to isolate PBMCs, with at least 6.5 million per sample. Trizol reagent was used to extract total RNA from the PBMCs, yielding at least 5.5 micrograms per sample. For every donor, an aliquot of PBMCs went through flow cytometry to measure the percentages of naive CD45RAhigh/CD27high T cells. The TCR originated in a woman aged 25-40 years in good health. Sequenced: blood.

The DNA sequence follows: TGTGCCAGTAGTACCCGGGGCCCGGGGGGCAATCAGCCCCAGCATTTT. Its amino acids are CASSTRGPGGNQPQHF. In this chain, TRBV19 is recombined with TRBJ1-5; TRBD1 could be the D gene, as 5 bases match. Based on the germline V gene (reference sequence), the CDR1 and CDR2 sequences are LNHDA and SQIVND. From cysteine to phenylalanine, the CDR3 is 16 amino acids long. Only CDR3 DNA is held: 48 bases, read in frame from base 1. V sheds 4 bases and J sheds 2 bases, leaving 15 bases between their ends.